These 5 T cell receptor beta chains were all obtained from the same sample, sequenced in a study of cytomegalovirus exposure and HLA in healthy donors. The PCR contained 60 Vbeta and 13 Jbeta primers. Sequenced by immunoSEQ multiplex PCR; TCRdb stores in-frame clones only, minus some. The sample includes 150,000 to 200,000 clones, about 84% of them seen just once. The sample comprised PBMCs. Every receptor here comes from a man aged 50 to 60 in good health and CMV-seropositive.

The chain combines TRBV29-1 with TRBJ2-7; 8 bases map to TRBD1. CDR1 SQVTM and CDR2 ANQGSEA come from the germline V gene. CDR3 length equals 18 residues. V was clipped by 6 bases and J by 2 bases; unmatched bases: 21. CDR3 residues: CSVTPDRDGTGAAYEQYF. DNA for the CDR3: TGCAGCGTGACCCCGGACAGGGATGGGACGGGAGCGGCCTACGAGCAGTACTTC.

The chain employs TRBV28 and TRBJ2-1, with 8 bases identical to TRBD2. Trimming cost V 6 bases and J 4 bases; bases outside gene matches: 8. Germline V lookup: CDR1 MDHEN, CDR2 SYDVKM. CDR3 length: 15 residues. CDR3 sequence reads: CASSRGGPLYNEQFF. CDR3 nucleotides: TGTGCCAGCAGCCGGGGGGGGCCCCTTTACAATGAGCAGTTCTTC.

The gene calls are TRBV6-5 and TRBJ1-2; a possible D gene is TRBD1 (6 bases). CDR3 length: 15 residues. V gave up 6 bases and J gave up 7 bases, with 21 bases separating them. In germline, CDR1 is MNHEY, CDR2 SVGAGI. CDR3 nucleotides: TGTGCCAGCAGCCCCCCTGGGCAGGGGTCTATTGGCTACACCTTC. It encodes CASSPPGQGSIGYTF.

This clone came up once. The gene calls are TRBV10-1 and TRBJ2-7, with D perhaps TRBD2 (6 bases). The CDR3 sequence is 15 residues long. Germline assignment: CDR1 WNHNN and CDR2 SYGVQD (reference sequence). The V end was cut by 0 bases, the J end by 3 bases, with 12 bases between. The CDR3 bases are TGCGCCAGCAGTGAGTCGTCGGAGGGCAACTACGAGCAGTACTTC. Translated, it gives CASSESSEGNYEQYF.

The chain is built from TRBV6-6 and TRBJ2-3, with 7 positions matching TRBD1. Germline CDR1 reads MNHNY; CDR2 reads SVGAGI (reference sequence). The V segment lost 6 bases and the J segment 0 bases; nucleotides outside the gene matches: 3. There are 14 residues in the CDR3. CDR3 sequence: CASRETGSTDTQYF. CDR3 nucleotide sequence: TGTGCCAGCAGAGAGACAGGGAGCACAGATACGCAGTATTTT.